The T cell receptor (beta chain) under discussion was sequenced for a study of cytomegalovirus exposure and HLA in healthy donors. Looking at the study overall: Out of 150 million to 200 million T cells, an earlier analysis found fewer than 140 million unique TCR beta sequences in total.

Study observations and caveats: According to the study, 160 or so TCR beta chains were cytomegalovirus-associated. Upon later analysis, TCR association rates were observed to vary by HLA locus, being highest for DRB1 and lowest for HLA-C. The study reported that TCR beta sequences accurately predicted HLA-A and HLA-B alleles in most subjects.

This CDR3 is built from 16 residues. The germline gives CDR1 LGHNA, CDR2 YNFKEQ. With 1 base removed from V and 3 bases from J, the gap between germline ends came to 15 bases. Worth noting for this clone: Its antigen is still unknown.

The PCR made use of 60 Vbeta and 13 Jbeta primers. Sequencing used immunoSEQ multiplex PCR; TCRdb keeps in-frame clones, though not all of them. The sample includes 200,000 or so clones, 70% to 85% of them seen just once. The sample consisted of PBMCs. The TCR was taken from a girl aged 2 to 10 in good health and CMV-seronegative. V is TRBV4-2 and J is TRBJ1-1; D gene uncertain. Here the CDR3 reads CASSQVGTGRDTEAFF. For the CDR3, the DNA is TGTGCCAGCAGCCAAGTTGGAACGGGGAGGGACACTGAAGCTTTCTTT.